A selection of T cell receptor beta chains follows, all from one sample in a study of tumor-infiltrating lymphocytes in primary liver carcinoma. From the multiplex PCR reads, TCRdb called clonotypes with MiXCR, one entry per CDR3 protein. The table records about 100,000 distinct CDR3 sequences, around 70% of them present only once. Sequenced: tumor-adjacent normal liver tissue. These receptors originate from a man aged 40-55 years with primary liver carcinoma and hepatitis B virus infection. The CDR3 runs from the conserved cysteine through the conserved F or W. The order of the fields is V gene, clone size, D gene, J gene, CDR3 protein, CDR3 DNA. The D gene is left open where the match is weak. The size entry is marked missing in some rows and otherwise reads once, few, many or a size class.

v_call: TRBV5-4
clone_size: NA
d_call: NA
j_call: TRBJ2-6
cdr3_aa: CASSLGGWSPSGTNVLTF
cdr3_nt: TGTGCCAGCAGCTTGGGGGGCTGGAGCCCTTCTGGGACCAACGTCCTGACTTTC

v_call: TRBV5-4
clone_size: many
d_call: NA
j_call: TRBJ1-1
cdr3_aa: CASSIVKGTEAFF
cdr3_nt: TGTGCCAGCAGTATTGTCAAGGGTACTGAAGCTTTCTTT

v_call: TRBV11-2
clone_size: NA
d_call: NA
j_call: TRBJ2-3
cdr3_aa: CASCLGLGPDTQYF
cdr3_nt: TGTGCCAGCTGCTTGGGACTGGGGCCAGATACGCAGTATTTT

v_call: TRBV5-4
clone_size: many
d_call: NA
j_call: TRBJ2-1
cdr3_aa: CASREGFSSYNEQFF
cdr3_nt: TGTGCCAGCAGGGAGGGATTCAGCTCCTACAATGAGCAGTTCTTC

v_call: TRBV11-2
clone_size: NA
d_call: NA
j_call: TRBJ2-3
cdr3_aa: CASSLGYETEYF
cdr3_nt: TGTGCCAGCAGCTTAGGATATGAAACGGAGTATTTT

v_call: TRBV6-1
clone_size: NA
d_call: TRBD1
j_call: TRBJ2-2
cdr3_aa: CASSPYGTGERFF
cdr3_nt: TGTGCCAGCAGTCCCTACGGAACAGGGGAGCGGTTTTTT

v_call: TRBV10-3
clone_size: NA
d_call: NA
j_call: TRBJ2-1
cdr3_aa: CAISDGGNGQFF
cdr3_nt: TGTGCCATCAGTGATGGAGGGAATGGGCAGTTCTTC

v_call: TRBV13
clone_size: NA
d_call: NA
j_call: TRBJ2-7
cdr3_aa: CASTLRGVQHF
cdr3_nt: TGTGCCAGCACCTTACGCGGTGTGCAGCACTTC

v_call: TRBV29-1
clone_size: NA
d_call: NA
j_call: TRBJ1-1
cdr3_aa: CSATKTEASF
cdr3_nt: TGCAGCGCCACTAAGACTGAAGCTTCCTTT

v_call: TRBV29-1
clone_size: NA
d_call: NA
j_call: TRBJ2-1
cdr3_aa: CSSAEQGAGGEQFF
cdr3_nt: TGCAGCTCCGCGGAACAGGGGGCGGGAGGTGAGCAGTTCTTC

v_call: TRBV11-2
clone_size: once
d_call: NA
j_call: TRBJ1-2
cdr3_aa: CASSITDPFNGYTF
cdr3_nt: TGTGCCAGCAGCATCACTGATCCGTTTAATGGCTACACCTTC

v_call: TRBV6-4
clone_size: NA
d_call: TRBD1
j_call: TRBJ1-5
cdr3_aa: CASSIVSHRGRGSNQPQHF
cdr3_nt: TGTGCCAGCAGCATCGTGTCCCACAGGGGACGCGGTAGCAATCAGCCCCAGCATTTT

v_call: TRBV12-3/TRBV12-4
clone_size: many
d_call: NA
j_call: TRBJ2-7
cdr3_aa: CASSPGRDYEQYF
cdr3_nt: TGTGCCAGCAGCCCGGGACGGGACTACGAGCAGTACTTC

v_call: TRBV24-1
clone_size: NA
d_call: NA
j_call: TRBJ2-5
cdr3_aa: CATSDLSEGETQYF
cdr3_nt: TGTGCCACCAGTGATTTAAGTGAGGGAGAGACCCAGTACTTC

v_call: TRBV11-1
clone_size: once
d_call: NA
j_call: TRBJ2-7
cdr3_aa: CASSPWPSYEQYF
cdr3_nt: TGTGCCAGCAGCCCCTGGCCTTCCTACGAGCAGTACTTC

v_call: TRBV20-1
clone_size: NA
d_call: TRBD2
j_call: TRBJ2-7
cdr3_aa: CGAVAGGSYEQYF
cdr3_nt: TGCGGTGCAGTAGCGGGAGGGTCCTACGAGCAGTACTTC

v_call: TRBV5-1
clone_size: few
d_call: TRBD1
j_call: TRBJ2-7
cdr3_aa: CASSLTDRGFSYEQYF
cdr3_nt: TGCGCCAGCAGCCTTACGGACAGGGGATTCTCCTACGAGCAGTACTTC

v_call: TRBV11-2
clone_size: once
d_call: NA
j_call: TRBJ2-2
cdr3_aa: CASSLDARGGELLF
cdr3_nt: TGTGCCAGCAGCTTAGATGCCAGGGGCGGGGAGCTGCTTTTT

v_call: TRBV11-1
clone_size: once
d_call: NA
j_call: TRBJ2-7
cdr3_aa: CANSLGLSSYEQYF
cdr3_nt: TGTGCCAACAGCTTAGGGTTATCCTCCTACGAGCAGTACTTC

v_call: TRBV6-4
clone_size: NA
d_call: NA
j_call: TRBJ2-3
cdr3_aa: CASSDTALSGVDTQYF
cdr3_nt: TGTGCCAGCAGTGACACTGCGCTGTCGGGTGTGGATACGCAGTATTTT

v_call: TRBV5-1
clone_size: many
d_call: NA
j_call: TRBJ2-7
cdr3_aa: CASSLLRGLDEQYF
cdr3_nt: TGCGCCAGCAGCTTGCTCCGGGGGCTCGACGAGCAGTACTTC

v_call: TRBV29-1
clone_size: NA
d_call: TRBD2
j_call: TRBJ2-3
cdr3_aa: CSVAPSGHTDTQYF
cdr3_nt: TGCAGCGTAGCTCCTAGCGGGCACACAGATACGCAGTATTTT

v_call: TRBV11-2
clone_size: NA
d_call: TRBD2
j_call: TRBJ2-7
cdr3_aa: CARSLGDGRAPDEQYF
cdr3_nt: TGTGCCAGGAGCTTGGGTGACGGGAGGGCTCCAGACGAGCAGTATTTC

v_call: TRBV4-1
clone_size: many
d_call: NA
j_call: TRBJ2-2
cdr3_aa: CASSRSPGIINTGELFF
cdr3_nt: TGCGCCAGCAGCCGATCACCCGGGATAATCAACACCGGGGAGCTGTTTTTT

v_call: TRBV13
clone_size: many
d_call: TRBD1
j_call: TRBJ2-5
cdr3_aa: CASSPRTGGETQYF
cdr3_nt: TGTGCCAGCAGCCCACGGACAGGGGGGGAGACCCAGTACTTC

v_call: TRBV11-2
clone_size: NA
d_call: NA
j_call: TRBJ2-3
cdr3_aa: CASSLEWYVDTQYF
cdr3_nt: TGTGCCAGCAGCTTAGAATGGTATGTAGATACGCAGTATTTT

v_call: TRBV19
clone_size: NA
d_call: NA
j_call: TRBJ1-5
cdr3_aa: CASSTYQEYSNQPQRF
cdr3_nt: TGTGCCAGTAGTACTTACCAGGAATATAGCAATCAGCCCCAGCGTTTT